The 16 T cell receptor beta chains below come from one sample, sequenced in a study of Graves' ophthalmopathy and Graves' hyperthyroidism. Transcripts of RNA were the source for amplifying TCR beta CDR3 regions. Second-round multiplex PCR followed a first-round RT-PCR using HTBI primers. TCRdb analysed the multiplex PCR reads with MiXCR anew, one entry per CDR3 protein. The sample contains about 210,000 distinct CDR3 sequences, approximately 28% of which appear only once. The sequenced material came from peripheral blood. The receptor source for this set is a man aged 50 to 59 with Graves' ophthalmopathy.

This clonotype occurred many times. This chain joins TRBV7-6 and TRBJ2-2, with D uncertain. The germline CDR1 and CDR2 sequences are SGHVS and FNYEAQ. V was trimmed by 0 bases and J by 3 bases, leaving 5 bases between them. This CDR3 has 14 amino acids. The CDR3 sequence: CASSLAEYTGELFF. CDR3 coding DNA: TGTGCCAGCAGCTTAGCGGAGTACACCGGGGAGCTGTTTTTT.

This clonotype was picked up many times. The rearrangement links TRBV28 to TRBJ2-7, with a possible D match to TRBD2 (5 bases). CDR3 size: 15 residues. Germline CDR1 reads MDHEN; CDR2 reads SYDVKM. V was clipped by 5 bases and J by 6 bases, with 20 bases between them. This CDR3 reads CASSDPRTGIVEQYF. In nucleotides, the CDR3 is TGTGCCAGCAGTGATCCCCGGACGGGAATCGTCGAGCAGTACTTC.

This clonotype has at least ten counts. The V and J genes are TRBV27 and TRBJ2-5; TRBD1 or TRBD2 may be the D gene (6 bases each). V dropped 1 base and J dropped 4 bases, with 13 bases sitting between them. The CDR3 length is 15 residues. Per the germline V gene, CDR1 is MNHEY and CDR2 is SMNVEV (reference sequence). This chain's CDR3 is CASSLYPGGGETQYF. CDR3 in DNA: TGTGCCAGCAGTTTATATCCAGGAGGGGGAGAGACCCAGTACTTC.

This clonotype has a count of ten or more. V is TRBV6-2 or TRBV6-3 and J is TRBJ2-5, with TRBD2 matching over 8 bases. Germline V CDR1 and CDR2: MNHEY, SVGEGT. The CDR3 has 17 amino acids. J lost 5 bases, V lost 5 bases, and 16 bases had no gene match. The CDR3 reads CASSHLLGTSSGETQYF. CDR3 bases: TGTGCCAGCAGTCACCTCCTCGGGACTAGTTCGGGGGAGACCCAGTACTTC.

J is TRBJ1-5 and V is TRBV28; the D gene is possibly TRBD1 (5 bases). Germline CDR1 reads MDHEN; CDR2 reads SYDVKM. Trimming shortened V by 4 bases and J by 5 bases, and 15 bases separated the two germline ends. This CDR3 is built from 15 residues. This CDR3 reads CASSYRSGVDQPQHF. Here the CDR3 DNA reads TGTGCCAGCAGTTACAGGTCTGGTGTTGATCAGCCCCAGCATTTT.

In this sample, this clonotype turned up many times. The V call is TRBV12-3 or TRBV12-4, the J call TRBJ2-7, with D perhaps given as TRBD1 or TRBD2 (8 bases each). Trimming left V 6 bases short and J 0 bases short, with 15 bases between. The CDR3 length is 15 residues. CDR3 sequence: CASRPGGTGSYEQYF. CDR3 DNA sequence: TGTGCCAGCAGACCGGGGGGGACAGGCTCCTACGAGCAGTACTTC.

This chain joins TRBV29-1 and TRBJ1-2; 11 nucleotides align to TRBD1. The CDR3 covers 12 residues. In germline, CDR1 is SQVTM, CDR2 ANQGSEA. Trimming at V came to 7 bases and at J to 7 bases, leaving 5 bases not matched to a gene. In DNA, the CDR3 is TGCAGCGGGGGACAGGGGGATTTTGGCTACACCTTC. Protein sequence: CSGGQGDFGYTF.

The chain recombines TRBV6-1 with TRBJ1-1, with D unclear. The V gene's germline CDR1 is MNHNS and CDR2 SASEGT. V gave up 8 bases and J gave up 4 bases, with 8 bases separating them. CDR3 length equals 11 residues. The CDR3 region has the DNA TGTGCCAGCGCGGCGGGCACTGAAGCTTTCTTT. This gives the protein CASAAGTEAFF.

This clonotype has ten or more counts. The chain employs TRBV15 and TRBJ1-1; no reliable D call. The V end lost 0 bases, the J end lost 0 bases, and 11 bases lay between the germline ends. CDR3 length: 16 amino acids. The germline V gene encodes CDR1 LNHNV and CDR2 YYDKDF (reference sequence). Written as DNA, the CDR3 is TGTGCCACCAGCAGAGATCTTGTAGCGGTGAACACTGAAGCTTTCTTT. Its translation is CATSRDLVAVNTEAFF.

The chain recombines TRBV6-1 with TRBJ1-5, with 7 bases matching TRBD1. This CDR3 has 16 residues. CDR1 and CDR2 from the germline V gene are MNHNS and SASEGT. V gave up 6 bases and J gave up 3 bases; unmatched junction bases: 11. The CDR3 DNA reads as TGTGCCAGCAGATTTCGTGGACAGGCCTCCAATCAGCCCCAGCATTTT. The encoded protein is CASRFRGQASNQPQHF.

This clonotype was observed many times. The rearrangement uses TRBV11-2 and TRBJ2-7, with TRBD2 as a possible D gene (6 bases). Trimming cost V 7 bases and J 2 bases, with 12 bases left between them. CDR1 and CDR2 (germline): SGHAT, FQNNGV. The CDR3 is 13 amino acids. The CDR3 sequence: CASKEEGAYEQYF. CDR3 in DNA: TGTGCCAGCAAGGAGGAGGGAGCCTACGAGCAGTACTTC. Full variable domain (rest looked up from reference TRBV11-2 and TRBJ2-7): EAGVAQSPRYKIIEKRQSVAFWCNPISGHATLYWYQQILGQGPKLLIQFQNNGVVDDSQLPKDRFSAERLKGVDSTLKIQPAKLEDSAVYLCASKEEGAYEQYFGPGTRLTVT.

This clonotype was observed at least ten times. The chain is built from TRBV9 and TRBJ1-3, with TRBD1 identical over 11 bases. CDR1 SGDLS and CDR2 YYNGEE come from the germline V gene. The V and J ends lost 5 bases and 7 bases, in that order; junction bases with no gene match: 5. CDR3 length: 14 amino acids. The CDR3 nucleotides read TGTGCCAGCAGTCGGACAGGGGGCGGCAACACCATATATTTT. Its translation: CASSRTGGGNTIYF. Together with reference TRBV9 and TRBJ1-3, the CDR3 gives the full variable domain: DSGVTQTPKHLITATGQRVTLRCSPRSGDLSVYWYQQSLDQGLQFLIQYYNGEERAKGNILERFSAQQFPDLHSELNLSSLELGDSALYFCASSRTGGGNTIYFGEGSWLTVV.

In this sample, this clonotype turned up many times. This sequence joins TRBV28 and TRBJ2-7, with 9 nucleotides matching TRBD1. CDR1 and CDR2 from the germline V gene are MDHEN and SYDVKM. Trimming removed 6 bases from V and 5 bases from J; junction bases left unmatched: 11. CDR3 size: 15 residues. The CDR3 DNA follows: TGTGCCAGCAGCCCCTGGGGACAGGGAATTAACGAGCAGTACTTC. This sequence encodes CASSPWGQGINEQYF.

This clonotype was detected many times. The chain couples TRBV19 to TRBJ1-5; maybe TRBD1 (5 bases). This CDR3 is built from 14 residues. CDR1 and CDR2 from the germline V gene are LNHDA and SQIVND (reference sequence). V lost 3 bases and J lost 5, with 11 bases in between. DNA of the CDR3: TGTGCCAGTAGTATGCTTTGGGGGGATCAGCCCCAGCATTTT. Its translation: CASSMLWGDQPQHF.

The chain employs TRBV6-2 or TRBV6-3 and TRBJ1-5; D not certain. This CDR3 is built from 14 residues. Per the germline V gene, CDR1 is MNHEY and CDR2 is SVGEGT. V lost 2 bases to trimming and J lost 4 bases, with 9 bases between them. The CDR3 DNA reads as TGTGCCAGCAGTTACGGGCATTCGAATCAGCCCCAGCATTTT. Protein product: CASSYGHSNQPQHF.

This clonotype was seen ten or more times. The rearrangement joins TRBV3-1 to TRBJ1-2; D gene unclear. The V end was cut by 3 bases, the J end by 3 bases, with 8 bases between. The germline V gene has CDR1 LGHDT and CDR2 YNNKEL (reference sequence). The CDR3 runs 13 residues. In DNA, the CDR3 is TGTGCCAGCAGCCATCAGGATTACTATGGCTACACCTTC. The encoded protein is CASSHQDYYGYTF.